This TCR beta chain emerged from a study of blood T cells in healthy people across ages. Background on the study: With template switching, about one barcoded beta molecule was captured per two T cells.

CDR1 MNHNY and CDR2 SVGAGI come from the germline V gene (reference sequence). CDR3 size: 17 residues. V gave up 2 bases and J gave up 0 bases, with 14 bases separating them. The study's findings and limits: The CMV status of each donor remained undetermined, and this could have confounded shifts in expanded clonotypes. With age, beta diversity per million T cells declined roughly linearly, significantly by about 37.

With a J-beta primer mix and a sample-barcoded 5' primer, a second PCR ran about 7 to 11 cycles. Every molecule of cDNA carried a tag from a template-switch adaptor with 12 random nucleotides. MiXCR was run by TCRdb on the 5' RACE reads, yielding one entry per CDR3 protein. The table records 2 million or so distinct CDR3 sequences, 49% of them present only once. Concerning this clonotype itself: Its matching antigen is unknown.

The sample taken for sequencing was blood. The sequence was collected from a woman aged 40 to 50 in good health. The chain is built from TRBV6-6 and TRBJ2-1; D is possibly TRBD1 (6 bases). CDR3 loop: CASSYQPQGSSYNEQFF. DNA of the CDR3: TGTGCCAGCAGTTACCAGCCCCAGGGGAGCTCCTACAATGAGCAGTTCTTC.